Reported below is one T cell receptor (beta chain). The data were obtained in a study of blood T cells in healthy people across ages. The CDR3 contains 10 residues. CDR1 and CDR2 (germline): DFQATT, SNEGSKA (reference sequence). With a J-beta primer mix and a sample-barcoded 5' primer, a second PCR ran 7 to 11 cycles. TCRdb re-called the 5' RACE reads with MiXCR, one entry per CDR3 protein. The sample includes approximately 830,000 distinct CDR3 sequences, around 62% seen only once; the top ten take 25% to 35%. Specimen: blood. This TCR was recovered from a man aged 30 to 45 in good health. The rearrangement joins TRBV20-1 to TRBJ2-1; D is unclear. Matching the DNA end better, TRBJ2-7 makes the J call doubtful. The CDR3 reads CSARFDEQYF. CDR3 in DNA: TGCAGTGCTAGGTTTGACGAGCAGTACTTC.